This T cell receptor (beta chain) was sequenced in a study of chemoradiotherapy in HPV16-positive cancers. Study in general: Candidate HPV-specific clones and shared TCR motifs came from two HPV16-positive patients.

The V end lost 6 bases, the J end lost 7 bases, and 18 bases lay between the germline ends. Germline CDR1 SNHLY, CDR2 FYNNEI. The CDR3 contains 14 residues. General study results and limits: Functional assays defining HPV-specific T cells used only a couple of HPV16-positive patients. For HPV16-positive patients, expanding HPV-responsive T cells associated with longer recurrence-free survival.

The repertoire was sequenced with immunoSEQ multiplex PCR; TCRdb's copy has only in-frame clones and lacks some. The table has 2,500 to 3,500 clones, roughly 90% seen once; the top ten hold roughly 3.7%. On this clone itself: Antigen unknown.

Sequencing was performed on tumor tissue, taken from a patient who underwent chemoradiotherapy. The sequence derives from a human donor with HPV-associated anogenital cancer. The chain carries TRBV2 and TRBJ1-2, with unresolved D. The CDR3: CASRRSVVPSGYTF. In DNA form, the CDR3 reads TGTGCCAGCAGGAGGAGTGTTGTTCCGTCTGGCTACACCTTC. Full variable domain (remainder filled in from reference TRBV2 and TRBJ1-2): EPEVTQTPSHQVTQMGQEVILRCVPISNHLYFYWYRQILGQKVEFLVSFYNNEISEKSEIFDDQFSVERPDGSNFTLKIRSTKLEDSAMYFCASRRSVVPSGYTFGSGTRLTVV.